The clone carrying this T cell receptor beta chain has at least ten counts. These data belong to a study of metastatic and nonmetastatic thyroid tumors. Between the trimmed V and J ends, which lost 2 bases and 5 bases, there was a span of 18 bases. The CDR3 covers 16 residues. Germline CDR1 is SGHRS and CDR2 is YFSETQ. MiXCR was used by TCRdb to re-call the PCR reads. The sample carries 50,000 or so clones, under 30% recorded once. The entire patient cohort was treatment-naive prior to thyroid surgery. The chain joins TRBV5-1 to TRBJ2-3; TRBD1 might be the D (6 bases). The source is a male donor with papillary thyroid cancer or a benign thyroid nodule (not recorded which). Some clones in this sample may be carry-over from other donors' samples. The sequenced sample was blood. The CDR3 is CASSFLQGRRGDTQYF. In DNA, the CDR3 is TGCGCCAGCAGCTTCTTACAGGGCCGCAGGGGAGATACGCAGTATTTT.